This TCR beta chain emerged from a study of post-analysis software for immune sequencing data. Broader study findings: In patients, five or six TRBV segments were more frequent than in controls, with TRBV5-6, TRBV5-1 and TRBV20-1 among them.

The CDR3 sequence is 16 residues long. Germline CDR1 is SQVTM and CDR2 is ANQGSEA. With 7 bases clipped from V and 5 bases from J, the junction kept 18 bases outside the gene matches. The library was made from cDNA and included unique molecular identifiers. Around 460,000 cDNA molecules came from around 1 to 10 million T cells. MiXCR, run by TCRdb on the PCR reads, gives a single entry per CDR3 protein. The repertoire holds roughly 540,000 distinct CDR3 sequences, with around 36% as singletons. Remarks on this clonotype: Its matching antigen is unknown.

The source is a girl between 2 and 17 years old with multiple sclerosis. Sequencing was carried out using blood. This sequence joins TRBV29-1 and TRBJ2-3; TRBD2 matches 7 bases. The CDR3 region has the DNA TGCAGCGCTGGAGCGGGCGGGGGACCTCCCGGAGATACGCAGTATTTT. Its protein is CSAGAGGGPPGDTQYF.